This paragraph reports one T cell receptor (beta chain). This sample stems from a study of CD8 T cells in Susac syndrome. Sequencing targeted TCR beta in T cells from blood (CD8+ and CD4+). Negative isolation yielded the CD8+ and CD4+ T cells, while FACS enriched the TEMRA cells. The RNA, about 0.5 to 1 ug, was put through reverse transcription using random hexamers. An immunoSEQ multiplex PCR generated amplified TCR beta CDR3 products spanning 54 Vbeta and 13 Jbeta. TCRdb re-called the immunoSEQ multiplex PCR reads through MiXCR, storing one row per CDR3 protein. The sample holds 150,000 to 160,000 distinct CDR3 sequences, 95% to 96% seen once. The CDR3 covers 15 residues. V dropped 6 bases and J dropped 0 bases, with 13 bases sitting between them.

Sample: CD8+ T cells from PBMCs. The genes are TRBV12-3 or TRBV12-4 and TRBJ2-3; D uncertain. The clonotype was recovered from a human donor with multiple sclerosis. CDR3 amino acids: CASSQIDWSTDTQYF. The CDR3 DNA is TGTGCCAGCAGCCAAATAGATTGGAGCACAGATACGCAGTATTTT.